What follows are 13 T cell receptor beta chains derived from one specimen sequenced in a study of T cell changes during pregnancy in multiple sclerosis. Sequencing used immunoSEQ multiplex PCR; TCRdb keeps in-frame clones, though not all of them. The data contain around 29,000 clones, 70% to 90% of them singletons. The source was CD8+ T cells from peripheral blood mononuclear cells, collected after pregnancy. These receptors were taken from a female donor with multiple sclerosis, enrolled in a pregnancy study.

This chain uses TRBV2 with TRBJ2-3, with 8 bases matching TRBD2. Germline CDR1 and CDR2: SNHLY and FYNNEI. The CDR3 spans 14 residues. Trimming took 9 bases from V and 2 from J; bases not matched to a gene: 7. CDR3 residues: CASDKRGYTDTQYF. CDR3 nucleotides: TGTGCCAGTGACAAGCGGGGGTACACAGATACGCAGTATTTT.

This chain uses TRBV28 with TRBJ1-5; TRBD1 might be the D (5 bases). The CDR3 contains 17 residues. Trimming removed 6 bases from V and 7 bases from J, with 25 bases in between. From germline, CDR1 is MDHEN and CDR2 SYDVKM. CDR3 sequence (DNA): TGTGCCAGCAGCTCAGCAGGGAGGTGGGTGTACTTACAGCCCCAGCATTTT. It specifies CASSSAGRWVYLQPQHF.

This chain uses TRBV2 with TRBJ1-2, with D maybe TRBD1 (5 bases). This CDR3 is 11 amino acids long. Germline CDR1 and CDR2: SNHLY and FYNNEI. Trimming shortened V by 7 bases and J by 7 bases, and 10 bases separated the two germline ends. The CDR3 region has the DNA TGTGCCAGCACGGGGGTCTCTGGCTACACCTTC. It specifies CASTGVSGYTF. The full variable domain, its missing parts supplied by reference TRBV2 and TRBJ1-2, is EPEVTQTPSHQVTQMGQEVILRCVPISNHLYFYWYRQILGQKVEFLVSFYNNEISEKSEIFDDQFSVERPDGSNFTLKIRSTKLEDSAMYFCASTGVSGYTFGSGTRLTVV.

This clone was seen once. The V gene is TRBV7-6, the J gene TRBJ1-2, with 9 nucleotides matching TRBD1. Unmatched junction bases numbered 19, after V lost 0 bases and J lost 5 bases. Per the germline V gene, CDR1 is SGHVS and CDR2 is FNYEAQ. The CDR3 covers 20 residues. The CDR3 region has the DNA TGTGCCAGCAGCTTAGCCGAGGGTGGGACAGGGAGCGTGGGGCTTTATGGCTACACCTTC. Translation: CASSLAEGGTGSVGLYGYTF. The variable domain in full, completed from reference TRBV7-6 and TRBJ1-2, reads GAGVSQSPRYKVTKRGQDVALRCDPISGHVSLYWYRQALGQGPEFLTYFNYEAQQDKSGLPNDRFSAERPEGSISTLTIQRTEQRDSAMYRCASSLAEGGTGSVGLYGYTFGSGTRLTVV.

This clone was counted a single time. The CDR3 DNA is TGCGCCAGCAGCCAAGCCGCGGGACCCGGGGAGCTGTTTTTT. Residues: CASSQAAGPGELFF. The rearrangement uses TRBV4-1 and TRBJ2-2, with D perhaps matching TRBD2 (6 bases). The CDR3 spans 14 residues. Trimming stripped 1 base from V and 6 bases from J, with 9 bases between. Germline CDR1 and CDR2: MGHRA and YSYEKL.

This clone was counted a single time. The chain has TRBV6-5 and TRBJ2-3; 12 bases agree with TRBD1. The V gene end was trimmed by 4 bases and the J gene end by 6 bases; junction bases not matched to a gene: 8. CDR1 is MNHEY, CDR2 SVGAGI, per germline. This CDR3 has 16 amino acids. CDR3 nucleotides: TGTGCCAGCAGTTCTCCTGGGGACAGGGGGCCTGATACGCAGTATTTT. This gives the protein CASSSPGDRGPDTQYF.

The genes are TRBV5-1 and TRBJ1-1; 10 bases match TRBD1. J gave up 3 bases and V 2 bases, and 4 bases lay outside the gene matches. CDR1 is SGHRS, CDR2 YFSETQ, per germline. The CDR3 consists of 15 residues. The CDR3 region is CASSLGQGVYTEAFF. The CDR3 region has the DNA TGCGCCAGCAGCTTAGGACAGGGGGTCTACACTGAAGCTTTCTTT.

The V gene is TRBV6-1, the J gene TRBJ2-5; possibly TRBD1 for D (6 bases). The CDR3 totals 15 residues. In germline, CDR1 is MNHNS, CDR2 SASEGT. V was cut by 1 base and J by 5 bases, with 14 bases left in between. In nucleotides, the CDR3 is TGTGCCAGCAGTGAAGGACAGGCCCGACAGGAGACCCAGTACTTC. Translating it yields CASSEGQARQETQYF.

In its sample, this clone was seen once. The chain uses TRBV4-1 and TRBJ2-3; possibly TRBD1 for D (6 bases). This CDR3 has 13 amino acids. V was trimmed by 3 bases and J by 6 bases, leaving 10 bases between them. Per the germline V gene, CDR1 is MGHRA and CDR2 is YSYEKL. The CDR3 DNA sequence: TGCGCCAGCAGCCAGGCAGGGGTTGATACGCAGTATTTT. Translating gives CASSQAGVDTQYF.

The chain is built from TRBV9 and TRBJ2-3; no clear D gene. From germline, CDR1 is SGDLS and CDR2 YYNGEE. This CDR3 comprises 13 residues. Trimming cost V 0 bases and J 4 bases, with 6 bases left between them. The CDR3 region has the DNA TGTGCCAGCAGCGTAGCACTACCAGATACGCAGTATTTT. It codes for CASSVALPDTQYF.

This chain uses TRBV2 with TRBJ2-3; 7 bases match TRBD1. CDR1 SNHLY and CDR2 FYNNEI come from the germline V gene. The CDR3 extends over 15 amino acids. Trimming cost V 9 bases and J 1 base; bases outside gene matches: 10. CDR3 amino acids: CASWDGTVGTDTQYF. DNA of the CDR3: TGTGCCAGTTGGGATGGGACAGTCGGCACAGATACGCAGTATTTT.

V usage is TRBV29-1 and J usage is TRBJ1-2; 8 bases agree with TRBD1. This CDR3 has 13 amino acids. Germline V gene sequence: CDR1 SQVTM, CDR2 ANQGSEA. The trim removed 4 bases at V and 5 bases at J, leaving 6 bases unmatched. For the CDR3, the DNA is TGCAGCGTTGCCCCAGGGGGCGCGTATGGCTACACCTTC. It translates to CSVAPGGAYGYTF.

This sequence joins TRBV4-3 and TRBJ1-4; no clear D. Deletions cut 4 bases from V and 5 bases from J, with 14 bases between. Germline values: CDR1 LGHNA, CDR2 YSLEER. There are 15 residues in the CDR3. The CDR3 nucleotides read TGCGCCAGCAGCCGATTACAGAGTCCCAATGAAAAACTGTTTTTT. Amino acids: CASSRLQSPNEKLFF.